The clone carrying this TCR beta chain occurred a few times. Its antigen is unidentified. This entry belongs to a study of blood T cells in healthy people across ages. Alongside a J-beta primer mix, a sample-barcoded 5' primer served in a second PCR lasting roughly 6 to 11 cycles. TCRdb called the 5' RACE reads again in MiXCR, with one record for every CDR3 protein. In the table there are hundreds of thousands of distinct CDR3 sequences, 45% to 70% of which are singletons. Notes on the study in general: Per million T cells, the diversity of TCR beta decreased roughly linearly as age advanced. Strong correlation was found linking TCR beta diversity to naive T cell percentage.

Germline values: CDR1 SGDLS, CDR2 YYNGEE. CDR3 length: 15 residues. V shed 4 bases and J 0 bases; nucleotides not matched to a gene: 5. Sequenced sample: blood. This sequence joins TRBV9 and TRBJ2-3; 7 bases map to TRBD2. This clonotype originated in a man in his forties in good health. The CDR3 region has the DNA TGTGCCAGCAGCCGGGGGGTCCCTAGCACAGATACGCAGTATTTT. This translates into CASSRGVPSTDTQYF.